Presented here are 9 T cell receptor beta chains from one specimen sequenced in a study of tumor-infiltrating lymphocytes in localized non-small cell lung cancer. TCRdb's table, derived via immunoSEQ multiplex PCR, lists solely in-frame clones and lacks some. The profile shows a few thousand clones, approximately 94% of them singletons. Sequencing used uninvolved lung tissue not adjacent to the tumor. The receptors were gathered from a human donor with non-small cell lung cancer.

The V gene is TRBV10-2, the J gene TRBJ2-2; 9 bases are a match to TRBD2. The trim removed 0 bases at V and 1 base at J, leaving 0 bases unmatched. Germline assignment: CDR1 WSHSY and CDR2 SAAADI. The CDR3 runs 16 residues. DNA of the CDR3: TGCGCCAGCAGTGAGTCTAGCGGGGGGAACACCGGGGAGCTGTTTTTT. It specifies CASSESSGGNTGELFF.

The rearrangement joins TRBV9 to TRBJ1-1; perhaps TRBD1 as D (6 bases). V was clipped by 2 bases and J by 1 base, with 6 bases between them. This CDR3 comprises 13 residues. The V gene's germline CDR1 is SGDLS and CDR2 YYNGEE. DNA of the CDR3: TGTGCCAGCAGCGTCAGGGGGAACACTGAAGCTTTCTTT. It encodes CASSVRGNTEAFF. Full variable domain (missing parts from reference TRBV9 and TRBJ1-1): DSGVTQTPKHLITATGQRVTLRCSPRSGDLSVYWYQQSLDQGLQFLIQYYNGEERAKGNILERFSAQQFPDLHSELNLSSLELGDSALYFCASSVRGNTEAFFGQGTRLTVV.

The gene calls are TRBV5-6 and TRBJ1-2; D gene unclear. The CDR3 consists of 11 residues. The germline V and J ends were trimmed by 4 bases and 8 bases, with 9 bases remaining between them. Germline CDR1 is SGHDT and CDR2 is YYEEEE. The chain's CDR3 is CASSLYRGYTF. CDR3 coding DNA: TGTGCCAGCAGCCTTTATCGGGGCTACACCTTC.

This chain connects TRBV19 to TRBJ1-5; D remains ambiguous. This CDR3 region has 14 residues. V shed 3 bases and J shed 0 bases, with 6 bases lying between them. Germline V gene data show CDR1 as LNHDA and CDR2 as SQIVND (reference sequence). CDR3 sequence: CASSIRDSNQPQHF. CDR3 DNA sequence: TGTGCCAGTAGTATTCGGGATAGCAATCAGCCCCAGCATTTT.

This clone was seen only a few times. The chain couples TRBV5-5 to TRBJ2-3, with 10 nucleotides matching TRBD1. Unmatched junction bases numbered 5, after V lost 7 bases and J lost 3 bases. The CDR3 contains 14 residues. Germline CDR1 SGHKS, CDR2 YYEKEE (reference sequence). The CDR3 region has the DNA TGTGCCAGCCCGGGACAGGGGACGACAGATACGCAGTATTTT. Its protein is CASPGQGTTDTQYF.

This clone was recorded only once. The chain employs TRBV11-2 and TRBJ2-1; TRBD2 matches at 13 bases. CDR1 is SGHAT, CDR2 FQNNGV, per germline. The length of the CDR3 is 16 residues. Losses at the gene ends were 1 base for V and 5 bases for J; bases not matched to a gene: 2. CDR3 residues: CASSLVGLAGDNEQFF. Here the CDR3 DNA reads TGTGCCAGCAGCTTAGTAGGACTAGCGGGGGACAATGAGCAGTTCTTC.

The sample holds one count of this clone. The rearrangement joins TRBV19 to TRBJ2-1; 9 bases are shared with TRBD1. The CDR3 sequence is 17 residues long. V shed 0 bases, J shed 1 base, and the junction held 4 bases outside the gene matches. CDR1 is LNHDA and CDR2 is SQIVND in the germline V gene (reference sequence). The CDR3: CASSIEVGTGSYNEQFF. The CDR3 bases are TGTGCCAGTAGTATAGAGGTGGGGACAGGGTCCTACAATGAGCAGTTCTTC.

V is TRBV11-1 and J is TRBJ2-1; 7 bases match TRBD1. The CDR3 is 15 amino acids. The J segment lost 2 bases and the V segment lost 1 base, leaving 2 bases of the junction unmatched. Germline loops: CDR1 SGHAT, CDR2 FQDESV (reference sequence). CDR3 sequence reads: CASSLGRGTYNEQFF. Here the CDR3 DNA reads TGTGCCAGCAGCTTAGGCAGGGGGACCTACAATGAGCAGTTCTTC.

The genes are TRBV7-8 and TRBJ2-7, with 7 bases aligning to TRBD1. The CDR3 has 15 amino acids. CDR1 is SGHVS, CDR2 FQNEAQ, per germline. Unmatched junction bases numbered 7, after V lost 5 bases and J lost 0 bases. The CDR3 sequence: CASSEGQIRSYEQYF. The CDR3 bases are TGTGCCAGCAGCGAGGGACAGATCCGCTCCTACGAGCAGTACTTC. Based on the CDR3 plus reference TRBV7-8 and TRBJ2-7, the full variable domain is GAGVSQSPRYKVAKRGQDVALRCDPISGHVSLFWYQQALGQGPEFLTYFQNEAQLDKSGLPSDRFFAERPEGSVSTLKIQRTQQEDSAVYLCASSEGQIRSYEQYFGPGTRLTVT.